Presented here are 10 T cell receptor beta chains from one specimen sequenced in a study of T cell responses to AZD1222 COVID-19 vaccine. Sequenced by immunoSEQ multiplex PCR; TCRdb stores in-frame clones only, minus some. The table has about 100,000 clones, about 87% seen once. The sequenced sample was peripheral blood, obtained on day 0 of AZD1222 vaccination. The receptors were sampled from an adult in good health.

This clone was found once. V usage is TRBV15 and J usage is TRBJ2-2; D might be TRBD1 or TRBD2, each matching 5 bases. With 8 bases removed from V and 2 bases from J, the gap between germline ends came to 12 bases. This CDR3 is 14 amino acids long. In germline, CDR1 is LNHNV, CDR2 YYDKDF (reference sequence). The CDR3 sequence: CATGTRENTGELFF. The CDR3 coding sequence is TGTGCCACCGGGACGAGGGAAAACACCGGGGAGCTGTTTTTT.

The J gene is TRBJ1-1, the V gene TRBV29-1; D unclear. The length of the CDR3 is 15 residues. With 3 bases removed from V and 0 bases from J, the gap between germline ends came to 14 bases. Germline assignment: CDR1 SQVTM and CDR2 ANQGSEA. CDR3: CSVEDDLRMNTEAFF. Here the CDR3 DNA reads TGCAGCGTTGAGGACGACTTGAGGATGAACACTGAAGCTTTCTTT.

A single count supports this clone. The rearrangement links TRBV4-2 to TRBJ1-5; D is possibly TRBD1 (5 bases). The CDR3 spans 19 residues. The germline V and J ends were trimmed by 2 bases and 6 bases, with 26 bases remaining between them. Germline-derived CDR1 and CDR2 are LGHNA and YNFKEQ. The CDR3 nucleotides read TGTGCCAGCAGCCAAAACTATTCTCCGGGACTCAGGGACGTTCAGCCCCAGCATTTT. Its protein product is CASSQNYSPGLRDVQPQHF.

This chain uses TRBV27 with TRBJ2-1; D is possibly TRBD2 (5 bases). Germline V lookup: CDR1 MNHEY, CDR2 SMNVEV (reference sequence). The CDR3 spans 15 residues. The V end was cut by 2 bases, the J end by 6 bases, with 14 bases between. The CDR3 protein is CASSLGGAYFNEQFF. In nucleotides, the CDR3 is TGTGCCAGCAGTTTAGGAGGCGCATACTTCAATGAGCAGTTCTTC.

The gene calls are TRBV6-5 and TRBJ2-3; 7 nucleotides match TRBD2. This CDR3 region has 14 residues. Germline loops: CDR1 MNHEY, CDR2 SVGAGI. J gave up 4 bases and V 10 bases, and 11 bases lay outside the gene matches. CDR3 bases: TGTGCCACTGCCTGGCGGGAGTTTCCAGATACGCAGTATTTT. This codes for CATAWREFPDTQYF.

The J gene is TRBJ2-2, the V gene TRBV28; no clear D. V was trimmed by 5 bases and J by 4 bases, leaving 11 bases between them. This CDR3 is built from 14 residues. The V gene's germline CDR1 is MDHEN and CDR2 SYDVKM. The CDR3: CASSPPLGTGELFF. The CDR3 coding sequence is TGTGCCAGCAGTCCGCCATTAGGCACCGGGGAGCTGTTTTTT.

The count of this clone is one. V usage is TRBV18 and J usage is TRBJ1-4, with TRBD1 identical over 7 bases. After removal of 9 bases from V and 6 bases from J, the junction contained 7 bases not matched to a gene. The germline V gene encodes CDR1 KGHSH and CDR2 LQKENI. CDR3 length: 13 residues. CDR3 coding DNA: TGTGCCAGTGCCCAGGGGGGAGATGAAAAACTGTTTTTT. Its protein product is CASAQGGDEKLFF.

The chain combines TRBV2 with TRBJ1-2; possible D gene TRBD1, 6 bases. Germline V lookup: CDR1 SNHLY, CDR2 FYNNEI. V lost 3 bases and J 3 bases, leaving 17 bases between the germline ends. This CDR3 region has 16 residues. This chain's CDR3 is CASSDTLGGVYYGYTF. The DNA for the CDR3 is TGTGCCAGCAGTGACACCCTAGGGGGAGTTTACTATGGCTACACCTTC.

The rearrangement links TRBV4-3 to TRBJ1-3; maybe TRBD1 (5 bases). The CDR3 covers 13 residues. V lost 1 base and J 8 bases, leaving 9 bases between the germline ends. Germline CDR1 is LGHNA and CDR2 is YSLEER. CDR3 region: CASSQVGADTIYF. As DNA, the CDR3 is TGCGCCAGCAGCCAAGTCGGGGCGGACACCATATATTTT.

This chain links TRBV19 with TRBJ2-1; TRBD1 aligns across 7 bases. The V gene end was trimmed by 3 bases and the J gene end by 9 bases; junction bases not matched to a gene: 5. The CDR3 is 13 amino acids. Germline V lookup: CDR1 LNHDA, CDR2 SQIVND (reference sequence). CDR3 protein: CASSIRGGTEQFF. The CDR3 coding sequence is TGTGCCAGTAGTATCCGAGGGGGCACTGAGCAGTTCTTC.